The sequence of this T cell receptor beta chain was determined in a study of blood T cell repertoires in COVID-19. The CDR3 runs 19 residues. Germline loops: CDR1 MNHEY, CDR2 SMNVEV (reference sequence). J lost 0 bases, V lost 3 bases, and 12 bases had no gene match. In the study's own analysis: From reference gene primer amplification, estimates of nucleated cell counts were derived. The protocol was immunoSEQ multiplex PCR, while the TCRdb copy is restricted to in-frame clones and leaves out a portion. V, J and clone size are those of that table, while D and trimming were read from the DNA. The sample carries about 330,000 clones, roughly nine tenths recorded once. Participant ages covered about 18 to 89 years across about 25 US areas. Cohort assignment relied on participant-reported clinical history. Each recovered donor of Cohort 3 presented with two negative PCRs, clearance, or symptom resolution.

The sequence came from a woman in her twenties or thirties who had recovered from COVID-19. The rearrangement joins TRBV27 to TRBJ2-3; 10 positions match TRBD2. The sample comprised PBMCs or T cells enriched from blood (not recorded which). CDR3 amino acids: CASSLGGLAATFSTDTQYF. For the CDR3, the DNA is TGTGCCAGCAGTTTGGGTGGACTAGCGGCGACCTTTAGCACAGATACGCAGTATTTT.